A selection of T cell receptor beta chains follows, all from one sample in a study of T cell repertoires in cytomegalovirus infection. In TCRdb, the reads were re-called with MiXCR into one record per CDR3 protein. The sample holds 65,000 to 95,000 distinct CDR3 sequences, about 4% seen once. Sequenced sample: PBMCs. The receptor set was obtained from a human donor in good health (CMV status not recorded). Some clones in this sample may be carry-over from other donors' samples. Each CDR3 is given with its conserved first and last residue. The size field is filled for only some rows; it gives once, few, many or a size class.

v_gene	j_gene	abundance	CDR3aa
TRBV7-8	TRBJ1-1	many	CASSFLTSNTEAFF
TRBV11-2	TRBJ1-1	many	CASSSGFATEAFF
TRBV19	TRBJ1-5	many	CASSITGAANQPQHF
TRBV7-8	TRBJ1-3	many	CASSLSIPGVGNTIYF
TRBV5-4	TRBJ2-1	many	CASSKGGEGGGEQFF
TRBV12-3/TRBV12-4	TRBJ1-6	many	CASSLALGKGVAF
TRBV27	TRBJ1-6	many	CASSSGTTLHF
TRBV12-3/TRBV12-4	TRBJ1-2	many	CASSPGTGWIGGGYTF
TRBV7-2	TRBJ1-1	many	CASSRGMNTEAFF
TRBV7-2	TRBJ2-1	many	CASSPSSGGTYNEQFF
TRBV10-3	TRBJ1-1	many	CAIRPGTGKGTEAFF
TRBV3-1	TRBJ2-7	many	CASSRTNEYPYEQYF
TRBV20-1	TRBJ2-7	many	CSASRTVTPYEQYF
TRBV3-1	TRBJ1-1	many	CASSLIGGGTEAFF
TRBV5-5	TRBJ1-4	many	CASSTGPGVREKLFF
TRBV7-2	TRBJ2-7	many	CASSSPPLSYEQYF
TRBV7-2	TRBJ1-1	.	CASSARQGSTEAFF
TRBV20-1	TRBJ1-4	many	CSARQEGVSEKLFF
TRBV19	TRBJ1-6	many	CASTPERNSPLHF
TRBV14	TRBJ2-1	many	CASSHRAGALSYNEQFF